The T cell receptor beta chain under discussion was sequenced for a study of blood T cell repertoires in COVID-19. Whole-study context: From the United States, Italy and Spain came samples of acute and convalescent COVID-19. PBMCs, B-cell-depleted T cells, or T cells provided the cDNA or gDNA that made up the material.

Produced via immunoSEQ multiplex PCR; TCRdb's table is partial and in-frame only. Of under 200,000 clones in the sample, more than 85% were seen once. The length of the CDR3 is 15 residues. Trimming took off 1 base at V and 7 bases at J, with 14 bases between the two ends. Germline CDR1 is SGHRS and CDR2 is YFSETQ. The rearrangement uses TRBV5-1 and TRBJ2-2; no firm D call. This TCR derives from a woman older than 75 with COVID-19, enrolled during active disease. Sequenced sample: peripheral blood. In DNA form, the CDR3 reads TGCGCCAGCAGCTTGAGTAACACAGTTAGCGGGGAGCTGTTTTTT. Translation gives CASSLSNTVSGELFF.